These T cell receptor beta chains were read from a single sample in a study of CD8+ T cells in alopecia areata. Using immunoSEQ multiplex PCR, the repertoire was profiled, and TCRdb retains in-frame clones only, with some absent. The table includes about 140,000 clones, around 49% detected once. The sequencing here drew on CD4+ T cells sorted from blood, taken at week 0. These receptors all come from a human donor with alopecia areata. Each CDR3 is given with its conserved first and last residue. Each record gives: D gene, CDR3 length, clone size, V gene, J gene, CDR3 protein, CDR3 DNA. The D gene is left open where the match is weak. The size field is filled for only some rows; it gives once, few, many or a size class.

TRBD2	16	NA	TRBV9	TRBJ2-1	CASREGLAGWPGEQFF	TGTGCCAGCAGGGAGGGACTAGCGGGATGGCCTGGAGAGCAGTTCTTC
TRBD2	14	NA	TRBV19	TRBJ2-2	CASTQRGGAGELFF	TGTGCCAGTACCCAACGCGGGGGAGCCGGGGAGCTGTTTTTT
NA	13	few	TRBV5-6	TRBJ1-2	CASRAGQRFGYTF	TGTGCCAGCAGGGCCGGACAGCGTTTTGGCTACACCTTC
NA	16	NA	TRBV5-6	TRBJ1-5	CASSSLGQGGYQPQHF	TGTGCCAGCAGCTCCCTCGGCCAGGGAGGGTATCAGCCCCAGCATTTT
NA	13	NA	TRBV29-1	TRBJ2-3	CSTRGTDTDTQYF	TGCAGCACGCGGGGGACAGACACAGATACGCAGTATTTT
NA	14	NA	TRBV5-1	TRBJ2-3	CASSSTPWGDTQYF	TGCGCCAGCAGCTCGACTCCCTGGGGGGATACGCAGTATTTT
NA	15	NA	TRBV5-4	TRBJ2-5	CASSSNTEYQETQYF	TGTGCCAGCAGCTCGAATACAGAGTACCAAGAGACCCAGTACTTC
NA	13	NA	TRBV30	TRBJ2-3	CAWSPGATDTQYF	TGTGCCTGGAGTCCGGGGGCCACAGATACGCAGTATTTT
TRBD2	17	NA	TRBV28	TRBJ2-5	CASRLPGLAGIQETQYF	TGTGCCAGCAGGCTACCGGGACTAGCGGGGATACAAGAGACCCAGTACTTC
NA	12	few	TRBV5-8	TRBJ2-7	CASSLREIEQYF	TGTGCCAGCAGCTTGCGGGAAATCGAGCAGTACTTC
TRBD2	16	NA	TRBV29-1	TRBJ2-1	CSVDNPGGRSYNEQFF	TGCAGCGTTGATAATCCGGGAGGGCGCTCCTACAATGAGCAGTTCTTC
NA	11	NA	TRBV29-1	TRBJ2-7	CSVDWQYEQYF	TGCAGCGTTGATTGGCAGTACGAGCAGTACTTC
TRBD1	15	NA	TRBV27	TRBJ2-7	CASSLSRQGRYEQYF	TGTGCCAGCAGTTTATCGCGACAGGGGAGATACGAGCAGTACTTC
NA	14	NA	TRBV28	TRBJ1-5	CASSDHRGARPQHF	TGTGCCAGCAGTGACCACCGGGGCGCGCGACCCCAGCATTTT
TRBD1	15	few	TRBV28	TRBJ2-4	CASSLETGAQGIQYF	TGTGCCAGCAGTTTGGAAACAGGGGCCCAAGGCATTCAGTACTTC
NA	13	NA	TRBV7-3	TRBJ1-1	CASSLTRNSEAFF	TGTGCCAGCAGCTTAACGAGGAACTCTGAAGCTTTCTTT
TRBD1	12	NA	TRBV29-1	TRBJ2-1	CSVLQGNNEQFF	TGCAGCGTTTTACAGGGGAACAATGAGCAGTTCTTC
TRBD1	16	few	TRBV7-2	TRBJ1-1	CASSFLPGQGKAEAFF	TGTGCCAGCAGCTTCCTACCTGGACAGGGAAAAGCTGAAGCTTTCTTT
NA	13	once	TRBV25-1	TRBJ2-2	CASRQGDTGELFF	TGTGCCAGCAGACAGGGAGACACCGGGGAGCTGTTTTTT
NA	17	many	TRBV11-2	TRBJ2-2	CASSLGDSARATGELFF	TGTGCCAGCAGCTTAGGTGATAGCGCCAGAGCCACCGGGGAGCTGTTTTTT
TRBD2	15	NA	TRBV19	TRBJ2-1	CASSSGLAGGREQFF	TGTGCCAGTAGTTCCGGACTAGCGGGAGGTCGCGAGCAGTTCTTC
NA	13	NA	TRBV10-3	TRBJ1-1	CAISDNLNTEAFF	TGTGCCATCAGTGATAATCTGAACACTGAAGCTTTCTTT
TRBD2	15	many	TRBV10-3	TRBJ2-7	CAISAARGSINEQYF	TGTGCCATCAGTGCCGCCCGCGGGAGCATCAACGAGCAGTACTTC
NA	13	few	TRBV29-1	TRBJ2-5	CSVGWRLQETQYF	TGCAGCGTTGGGTGGCGGTTACAAGAGACCCAGTACTTC
NA	12	NA	TRBV30	TRBJ1-2	CAFDGGNYGYTF	TGTGCCTTTGACGGGGGGAACTATGGCTACACCTTC
NA	14	NA	TRBV30	TRBJ2-3	CAWRGRGHADTQYF	TGTGCCTGGAGAGGCCGGGGACACGCAGATACGCAGTATTTT
NA	16	NA	TRBV11-2	TRBJ1-1	CASSLLVGGKNTEAFF	TGTGCCAGCAGCTTACTTGTGGGGGGTAAGAACACTGAAGCTTTCTTT
NA	13	NA	TRBV25-1	TRBJ2-1	CASRRTAYNEQFF	TGTGCCAGCAGACGGACAGCATACAATGAGCAGTTCTTC
NA	14	NA	TRBV6-6	TRBJ1-1	CASSPRTGNTEAFF	TGTGCCAGCAGTCCCCGGACCGGCAACACTGAAGCTTTCTTT
NA	16	NA	TRBV9	TRBJ1-4	CASSVSNGVNNEKLFF	TGTGCCAGCAGCGTTAGCAACGGGGTCAATAATGAAAAACTGTTTTTT
NA	13	medium-sized	TRBV10-3	TRBJ2-7	CASHGGDSYEQYF	TGTGCCTCCCACGGAGGGGACTCCTACGAGCAGTACTTC